Listed below are T cell receptor beta chains from one sample, sequenced in a study of cytomegalovirus exposure and HLA in healthy donors. TCRdb's copy holds only in-frame clones and misses some; the assay was immunoSEQ multiplex PCR. The data contain about 160,000 clones, about four fifths of them singletons. Sequencing was carried out using PBMCs. These receptors all stem from a man aged 50-59 years in good health and CMV-seropositive. The CDR3 runs from the conserved cysteine through the conserved F or W. The order of the fields is D gene, J gene, V gene, clone size, CDR3 DNA, CDR3 protein. A D gene is named only where the DNA matches it firmly. Size is omitted from some rows. Given values are once, few, many or a class for expanded clones.

>.|TRBJ2-1|TRBV18|.
TGTGCCAGCTCACCAGGGACGGGAGACAATGAGCAGTTCTTC
CASSPGTGDNEQFF
>TRBD1|TRBJ1-1|TRBV10-2|.
TGCGCCAGCAGCCGATCGGGGACAGGGGTCTTAGGAGGAATAATGAACACTGAAGCTTTCTTT
CASSRSGTGVLGGIMNTEAFF
>.|TRBJ1-4|TRBV28|once
TGTGCCAGCACCGATTACGGGAAACTGTTTTTT
CASTDYGKLFF
>.|TRBJ1-1|TRBV5-1|.
TGCGCCAGCAACTCTCAGGGGAACACTGAAGCTTTCTTT
CASNSQGNTEAFF
>.|TRBJ2-3|TRBV19|.
TGTGCCAGTAGTACCGGACAAGACACAGATACGCAGTATTTT
CASSTGQDTDTQYF
>.|TRBJ2-7|TRBV15|.
TGTGCCACCAGCAGAGATCTCGGCGGCTACGAGCAGTACTTC
CATSRDLGGYEQYF
>.|TRBJ1-4|TRBV5-1|.
TGCGCCAGCAGCCCTGAAGGAGGGGCAAATGAAAAACTGTTTTTT
CASSPEGGANEKLFF
>.|TRBJ2-6|TRBV7-9|.
TGTGCCAGCAGCGGGAGCAGGGCCAACGTCCTGACTTTC
CASSGSRANVLTF
>.|TRBJ2-1|TRBV5-6|.
TGTGCCAGCAGAGGTTCTGGGACTCCCGAGAGCTCCTACAATGAGCAGTTCTTC
CASRGSGTPESSYNEQFF
>TRBD2|TRBJ2-7|TRBV5-4|.
TGTGCCAGCAGCGTTGGACTAGCGGGAGGGTCCTACGAGCAGTACTTC
CASSVGLAGGSYEQYF
>TRBD2|TRBJ2-7|TRBV7-6|.
TGTGCCAGCAGCTCACTAGCGGGACCGCACTACGAGCAGTACTTC
CASSSLAGPHYEQYF
>TRBD1|TRBJ1-5|TRBV28|.
TGTGCCAGCAGCGGCAGGGGGGCGGGAAATCAGCCCCAGCATTTT
CASSGRGAGNQPQHF
>.|TRBJ2-3|TRBV6-5|.
TGTGCCAGCAGTTACGGTAGCGGTAGCACAGATACGCAGTATTTT
CASSYGSGSTDTQYF
>.|TRBJ2-6|TRBV2|once
TGTGCCAGCAGTGAACAAGGACAGGGGGCCAACGTCCTGACTTTC
CASSEQGQGANVLTF
>.|TRBJ1-2|TRBV15|.
TGTGCCACCAGCACCAGTAACTATGGCTACACCTTC
CATSTSNYGYTF
>.|TRBJ1-3|TRBV28|.
TGTGCCAGCAGCGAAACAGGTTCCTCTGGAAACACCATATATTTT
CASSETGSSGNTIYF
>.|TRBJ1-5|TRBV6-1|.
TGTGCCACCAGGGCGGAGAGATGGAATCAGCCCCAGCATTTT
CATRAERWNQPQHF
>TRBD1|TRBJ2-1|TRBV5-6|once
TGTGCCAGCAGCGGCCGGGGACAGGGGGTGAGGAATGAGCAGTTCTTC
CASSGRGQGVRNEQFF
>.|TRBJ2-3|TRBV28|.
TGTGCCAGCAGTTACGGGATCTCCCTCCACACAGATACGCAGTATTTT
CASSYGISLHTDTQYF
>.|TRBJ1-1|TRBV6-6|.
TGTGCCAGCAGTTCAGTGACAGGAGTGAACACTGAAGCTTTCTTT
CASSSVTGVNTEAFF
>TRBD1|TRBJ2-7|TRBV11-2|.
TGTGCCAGCAGCTTTCCGGGACAGGGCCACTCCTACGAGCAGTACTTC
CASSFPGQGHSYEQYF
>.|TRBJ1-2|TRBV11-2|.
TGTGCCAGCAGCTTAGGTCAGATCTATGGCTACACCTTC
CASSLGQIYGYTF
>TRBD1|TRBJ1-6|TRBV4-1|.
TGCGCCAGCAGCCGAGAGACAGGGGGGATGGGTTCACCCCTCCACTTT
CASSRETGGMGSPLHF
>.|TRBJ2-5|TRBV28|.
TGTGCCAGCAGTTCAACTAGACAAGAGACCCAGTACTTC
CASSSTRQETQYF
>TRBD2|TRBJ2-7|TRBV11-2|.
TGTGCCAGCAGCTTAGTGCGCGGGAGTTACGAGCAGTACTTC
CASSLVRGSYEQYF
>TRBD2|TRBJ2-7|TRBV10-1|.
TGCGCCAGCAGTGAGTGGACTAGCGGGAGGGCCTACGAGCAGTACTTC
CASSEWTSGRAYEQYF
>TRBD1|TRBJ2-7|TRBV10-3|.
TGTGCCATCACCAAAAACCGGGACAGGGACTACGAGCAGTACTTC
CAITKNRDRDYEQYF
>.|TRBJ1-5|TRBV6-5|.
TGTGCCAGCAGTTACTATCCCCCCGGGGGCAATCAGCCCCAGCATTTT
CASSYYPPGGNQPQHF
>.|TRBJ2-7|TRBV15|.
TGTGCCACCAGCAGAGATGTCCGGGGCTCCTACGAGCAGTACTTC
CATSRDVRGSYEQYF
>.|TRBJ2-5|TRBV5-1|.
TGCGCCAGCAGCTTGTTAACACCTTCCCAAGAGACCCAGTACTTC
CASSLLTPSQETQYF
>.|TRBJ1-4|TRBV5-1|.
TGCGCCAGCAGCTCAGCCGGGGGTTATGAAAAACTGTTTTTT
CASSSAGGYEKLFF
>.|TRBJ1-4|TRBV6-1|.
TGTGCCAGCAGTTGGAACAGGGCTGGTGAAAAACTGTTTTTT
CASSWNRAGEKLFF
>TRBD1|TRBJ2-3|TRBV30|once
TGTGCCTGGAGTGAAGCGGACAGGGGCACAGATACGCAGTATTTT
CAWSEADRGTDTQYF
>TRBD1|TRBJ1-4|TRBV5-1|.
TGCGCCAGCAGCTTGGAGGGGGCTGGGGAAAAACTGTTTTTT
CASSLEGAGEKLFF
>TRBD1|TRBJ2-6|TRBV28|.
TGTGCCAGCAGGAGACAGGGGGTATCTGGGGCCAACGTCCTGACTTTC
CASRRQGVSGANVLTF
>TRBD1|TRBJ2-5|TRBV27|.
TGTGCCAGCAGGTCCACAGGGGGCGAAGAGACCCAGTACTTC
CASRSTGGEETQYF
>TRBD2|TRBJ2-3|TRBV2|.
TGTGCCAGCAACCAGGGACTAGCGGGAGGGACAGATACGCAGTATTTT
CASNQGLAGGTDTQYF
>.|TRBJ2-3|TRBV4-1|.
TGCGCCAGCAGCCAAGAAACCATAGCGGTCTCCACAGATACGCAGTATTTT
CASSQETIAVSTDTQYF
>TRBD1|TRBJ1-6|TRBV6-5|few
TGTGCCAGCAGGAGACAGGGCGGTAATTCACCCCTCCACTTT
CASRRQGGNSPLHF
>.|TRBJ2-7|TRBV4-1|.
TGCGCCAGCAGCCAAGGTCGAGGACAGTCCTACGAGCAGTACTTC
CASSQGRGQSYEQYF
>TRBD2|TRBJ2-1|TRBV4-2|.
TGTGCCAGCAGCCAAGATGAGGGAGGGCCCTACAATGAGCAGTTCTTC
CASSQDEGGPYNEQFF
>TRBD1|TRBJ2-2|TRBV4-2|.
TGTGCCAGCAGCCATACCAGGGGGCCCGGGGAGCTGTTTTTT
CASSHTRGPGELFF
>.|TRBJ2-1|TRBV21-1|.
TGTGCCAGCAGCAACCACACTAGTCGACATGAGCAGTTCTTC
CASSNHTSRHEQFF
>.|TRBJ2-2|TRBV13|.
TGTGCCAGCAGCTTAGCGGGAGACGCCGGGGAGCTGTTTTTT
CASSLAGDAGELFF
>TRBD1|TRBJ1-1|TRBV29-1|.
TGCAGCGTTCTCGGACAGGGGGGGAACACTGAAGCTTTCTTT
CSVLGQGGNTEAFF
>.|TRBJ2-1|TRBV7-8|large
TGTGCCAGCAGCGCAGGAACGAATGAGCAGTTCTTC
CASSAGTNEQFF
>TRBD2|TRBJ2-7|TRBV7-9|.
TGTGCCAGCAGCCAGTCCGGGACTAGCCTCGCCTACGAGCAGTACTTC
CASSQSGTSLAYEQYF
>TRBD1|TRBJ1-2|TRBV10-2|.
TGCGCCAGCAGACCCCAAGGACAGGGAGGTTTTGCTAACTATGGCTACACCTTC
CASRPQGQGGFANYGYTF
>.|TRBJ1-1|TRBV5-4|.
TGTGCCAGCGGTCCTCAGGGGCGAAGGACTGAAGCTTTCTTT
CASGPQGRRTEAFF
>TRBD1|TRBJ2-5|TRBV27|few
TGTGCCAGCAGCCGAACAGGGGATATCGCGACCCAGTACTTC
CASSRTGDIATQYF
>TRBD1|TRBJ2-7|TRBV5-4|.
TGTGCCAGCAGCTTGGACAGGGGGCGCTACGAGCAGTACTTC
CASSLDRGRYEQYF
>TRBD1|TRBJ1-1|TRBV15|.
TGTGCCACCAGCAGACAGGGACAGATGAACACTGAAGCTTTCTTT
CATSRQGQMNTEAFF
>.|TRBJ1-5|TRBV2|.
TGTGCCAGCAGGATTGGGGAGGGGGGGAATCAGCCCCAGCATTTT
CASRIGEGGNQPQHF
>TRBD1|TRBJ1-2|TRBV5-6|.
TGTGCCAGCAGCTTGGAATTTGGGACAGGGAATGGCTACACCTTC
CASSLEFGTGNGYTF
>.|TRBJ1-5|TRBV30|.
TGTGCCTGGAGTGTACAACACAATCAGCCCCAGCATTTT
CAWSVQHNQPQHF
>.|TRBJ1-1|TRBV28|.
TGTGCCAGCAGTTTCGATAGTGAAGCTTTCTTT
CASSFDSEAFF
>TRBD1|TRBJ1-2|TRBV5-6|once
TGTGCCAGCAGCTTCCTCAGGGGGGTCTACACCTTC
CASSFLRGVYTF
>.|TRBJ2-7|TRBV27|.
TGTGCCAGCAGTTTGTCAGGGTGGGCCGGGCAGTACTTC
CASSLSGWAGQYF